Listed below are T cell receptor beta chains from one sample, sequenced in a study of Graves' ophthalmopathy and Graves' hyperthyroidism. MiXCR, applied by TCRdb to the multiplex PCR reads, yields one record per CDR3 protein. Of a few hundred thousand distinct CDR3 sequences in the sample, approximately 15% were seen once. Sequencing was performed on peripheral blood. These receptor sequences come from a woman aged 18-29 years with stable Graves' hyperthyroidism. Both conserved end residues are part of each CDR3. The D gene is left open where the match is weak. Some rows have no size entry. The others give once, few or many, or a class for an expanded clone.

>14|many|TRBD1|TRBV6-1|TRBJ1-1
TGTGCCAGCAGCTCAGGGGGCCGCGGCACTGAAGCTTTCTTT
CASSSGGRGTEAFF
>15|many|TRBD1|TRBV27|TRBJ1-2
TGTGCCAGCAGTCCCAGGGGGACAGTGGCCTATGGCTACACCTTC
CASSPRGTVAYGYTF
>13|many|TRBD1|TRBV20-1|TRBJ1-1
TGCAGTGCTATACAGGGGGCTGTCTCTGAAGCTTTCTTT
CSAIQGAVSEAFF
>14|many|-|TRBV19|TRBJ1-5
TGTGCCAGGATCTCAGGCTCATGGGATCAGCCCCAGCATTTT
CARISGSWDQPQHF
>15|-|-|TRBV5-8|TRBJ2-7
TGTGCCAGCAGCCGCCCCCCGCAGGGCCCCTACGAGCAGTACTTC
CASSRPPQGPYEQYF
>16|-|TRBD1|TRBV5-1|TRBJ1-1
TGCGCCAGCAGCAACTATAAGACAGGGGCGCCCACTGAAGCTTTCTTT
CASSNYKTGAPTEAFF
>13|many|-|TRBV2|TRBJ2-7
TGTGCCAGCAGGGAGGGTCCTTCCTACGAGCAGTACTTC
CASREGPSYEQYF
>12|many|-|TRBV12-3/TRBV12-4|TRBJ1-6
TGTGCCAGCAGTGCAGGGAACTCACCCCTCCACTTT
CASSAGNSPLHF
>14|many|-|TRBV6-2/TRBV6-3|TRBJ2-2
TGTGCCACCAAGGGGACACCGAACACCGGGGAGCTGTTTTTT
CATKGTPNTGELFF
>17|-|TRBD2|TRBV28|TRBJ2-5
TGTGTCAGCAGTTCCCCGGGACTAGTGGGGTTGGGGGAGACCCAGTACTTC
CVSSSPGLVGLGETQYF
>14|few|-|TRBV25-1|TRBJ1-4
TGTGCCAGCAGTGAAGGTCAGGGAGGTGAAAAACTGTTTTTT
CASSEGQGGEKLFF
>12|many|-|TRBV7-2|TRBJ1-1
TGTGCCAGCAGCTCCACACGACCTGAAGCTTTCTTT
CASSSTRPEAFF
>18|many|TRBD1|TRBV4-2|TRBJ1-2
TGTGCCAGCAGCCCCCACGAAACGGGGTACAGGGGTAACTATGGCTACACCTTC
CASSPHETGYRGNYGYTF
>19|many|TRBD1|TRBV24-1|TRBJ2-5
TGTGCCACCAGTGACCCATGGGACCGGGACAGGGAGAACCAAGAGACCCAGTACTTC
CATSDPWDRDRENQETQYF
>13|many|-|TRBV7-9|TRBJ1-2
TGTGCCACCGAGGGAGGGAGGAACTATGGCTACACCTTC
CATEGGRNYGYTF
>14|once|-|TRBV7-9|TRBJ2-5
TGTGCCAGCAGCCAAGGGGGTTTTCAAGAGACCCAGTACTTC
CASSQGGFQETQYF
>16|-|-|TRBV6-1|TRBJ1-5
TGTGCCAGCAGTGAATTACCGCATAATAGCAATCAGCCCCAGCATTTT
CASSELPHNSNQPQHF
>13|many|-|TRBV6-1|TRBJ2-7
TGTGCCAGCAGGGCAGCTCCCACCTACGAGCAGTACTTC
CASRAAPTYEQYF
>16|-|TRBD2|TRBV28|TRBJ2-5
TGTGCCAGCAGTTTAAGTGTGGGAGGGGTAAGAGAGACCCAGTACTTC
CASSLSVGGVRETQYF
>14|-|-|TRBV7-9|TRBJ1-5
TGTGCCAGCAGCCCCCCCTGGGAATCAGAGCCCCAGCATTTT
CASSPPWESEPQHF
>16|medium-sized|TRBD1|TRBV2|TRBJ1-2
TGTGCCAGCAGTGAAGAGGGACAGGGGGACAACTATGGCTACACCTTC
CASSEEGQGDNYGYTF
>15|-|TRBD1|TRBV6-5|TRBJ1-2
TGTGCCAGCAGTTGGGGGACAGGGTCACCCTATGGCTACACCTTC
CASSWGTGSPYGYTF
>14|few|-|TRBV11-2|TRBJ1-1
TGTGCCAGCAGCTTAGAGTGGGGCGTCACTGAAGCTTTCTTT
CASSLEWGVTEAFF
>13|many|-|TRBV12-3/TRBV12-4|TRBJ2-5
TGTGCCAGCAGTCCGTCCACAGGGGAGACCCAGTACTTC
CASSPSTGETQYF
>17|few|TRBD2|TRBV6-1|TRBJ2-2
TGTGCCAGCAGACCTCTAGCGGGGGGGCCTGGGACCGGGGAGCTGTTTTTT
CASRPLAGGPGTGELFF
>16|many|-|TRBV5-1|TRBJ1-2
TGCGCCAGCAGCTTTGTTACAGGAAATTCTAACTATGGCTACACCTTC
CASSFVTGNSNYGYTF
>14|-|-|TRBV6-2/TRBV6-3|TRBJ1-2
TGTGCCAACACGGGGGGGACATCTATCTATGGCTACACCTTC
CANTGGTSIYGYTF
>14|many|TRBD2|TRBV19|TRBJ2-4
TGTGCCAGCGGCATTACTAGCGGGGGAAACATTCAGTACTTC
CASGITSGGNIQYF